The T cell receptor beta chain described here comes from a study of radiotherapy plus CTLA-4 blockade in lung cancer. Study results and limitations: Increased serum interferon-beta after radiation also reportedly predicted response strongly.

In the case of this clone: Its antigen is as yet unknown.

Profiling relied on immunoSEQ multiplex PCR, and the TCRdb table lists in-frame clones only, not all of them. The data show 55,000 or so clones, approximately 82% seen once. CTLA-4 blockade using ipilimumab, together with focal radiation, was received by patients with chemo-refractory metastatic non-small-cell lung cancer. V dropped 4 bases and J dropped 3 bases, with 11 bases sitting between them. There are 14 residues in the CDR3. Germline V lookup: CDR1 LGHNT, CDR2 FRNRAP. V and J are TRBV12-5 and TRBJ2-3; D ambiguous. This clonotype was sampled from a human donor with non-small cell lung cancer whose response to radiotherapy plus ipilimumab could not be evaluated. The input for sequencing was peripheral blood, taken from a patient treated with radiotherapy plus ipilimumab. The CDR3, as DNA: TGTGCTAGTGGTTCAGGCATGCCGACAGATACGCAGTATTTT. Encoded protein: CASGSGMPTDTQYF.